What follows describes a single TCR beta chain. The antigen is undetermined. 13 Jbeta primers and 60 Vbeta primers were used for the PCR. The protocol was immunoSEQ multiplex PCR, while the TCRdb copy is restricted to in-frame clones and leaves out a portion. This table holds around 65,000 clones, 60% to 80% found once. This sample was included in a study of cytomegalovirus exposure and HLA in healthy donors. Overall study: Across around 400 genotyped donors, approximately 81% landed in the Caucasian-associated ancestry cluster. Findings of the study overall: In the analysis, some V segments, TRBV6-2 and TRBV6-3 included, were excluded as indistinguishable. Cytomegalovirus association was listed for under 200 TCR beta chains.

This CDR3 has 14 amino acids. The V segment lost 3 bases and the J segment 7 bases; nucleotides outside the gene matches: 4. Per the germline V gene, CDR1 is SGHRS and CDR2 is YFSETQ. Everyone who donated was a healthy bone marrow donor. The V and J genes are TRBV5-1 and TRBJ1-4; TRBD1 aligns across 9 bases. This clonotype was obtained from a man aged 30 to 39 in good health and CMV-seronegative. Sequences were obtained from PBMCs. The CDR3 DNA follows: TGCGCCAGCAGCTGGACAGGGGATCGTGAAAAACTGTTTTTT. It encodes CASSWTGDREKLFF.